Below, one T cell receptor beta chain is given with its context. This record belongs to a study of OX40 agonist ivuxolimab in advanced cancers. Germline values: CDR1 SGHAT, CDR2 FQNNGV. V dropped 6 bases and J dropped 3 bases, with 17 bases sitting between them. The CDR3 has 16 residues. Here immunoSEQ multiplex PCR was the method, and the copy in TCRdb shows in-frame clones only, minus some. This table has just under 35,000 clones, 92% appearing once. This chain uses TRBV11-2 with TRBJ1-4, with D maybe TRBD1 (6 bases). The sample consisted of CD4+ or CD8+ T cells sorted from blood, taken in a trial of the OX40 agonist ivuxolimab. The sequence was obtained from an adult with an advanced solid tumor such as melanoma, head and neck, liver or kidney cancer. The CDR3 loop is CASRSAGGASNEKLFF. The DNA of the CDR3 is TGTGCCAGCAGATCCGCCGGGGGGGCCTCTAATGAAAAACTGTTTTTT.